A selection of T cell receptor beta chains follows, all from one sample in a study of response to subunit inactivated influenza vaccine. TCRdb used MiXCR to reprocess the RT-PCR reads, holding one entry per CDR3 protein. The sample holds 300,000 to 350,000 distinct CDR3 sequences, around 22% seen once. Sequenced material: PBMCs from blood, taken about 20 months after vaccination. These receptors all stem from a man aged 50 to 75 who received an inactivated influenza vaccine. Each CDR3 is given with its conserved first and last residue. The order of the fields is J gene, clone size, V gene, D gene, CDR3 protein, CDR3 DNA. A D gene is named only where the DNA matches it firmly. The size entry is marked missing in some rows and otherwise reads once, few, many or a size class.

TRBJ2-1 NA TRBV12-5 TRBD2 CASGSRTSGGEQFF TGTGCTAGTGGTTCAAGGACTAGCGGTGGCGAGCAGTTCTTC
TRBJ2-1 NA TRBV20-1 TRBD2 CSGSRLAASYNEQFF TGCAGTGGGTCAAGACTAGCGGCATCCTACAATGAGCAGTTCTTC
TRBJ2-7 NA TRBV27 TRBD2 CASSSPGTSPYEQYF TGTGCCAGCAGTTCTCCCGGGACTAGTCCCTACGAGCAGTACTTC
TRBJ1-6 few TRBV14 NA CASSQGLWETNSPLHF TGTGCCAGCAGCCAAGGCCTTTGGGAAACAAATTCACCCCTCCACTTT
TRBJ1-3 NA TRBV18 NA CASSPAGATGNTIYF TGTGCCAGCTCACCAGCGGGGGCAACGGGAAACACCATATATTTT
TRBJ1-1 few TRBV7-8 NA CASSPTNRVSVGAFF TGTGCCAGCAGCCCAACGAACAGGGTCTCGGTTGGGGCTTTCTTT
TRBJ1-1 NA TRBV27 NA CASSFNSGNTEAFF TGTGCCAGCAGTTTTAATAGCGGAAACACTGAAGCTTTCTTT
TRBJ2-5 NA TRBV29-1 TRBD1 CSVSGGAGETQYF TGCAGCGTTTCAGGGGGCGCGGGAGAGACCCAGTACTTC
TRBJ2-3 few TRBV5-1 TRBD2 CASSFGSSGDTQYF TGCGCCAGCAGCTTCGGGTCTAGCGGAGATACGCAGTATTTT
TRBJ1-2 NA TRBV20-1 NA CSFRAQAGEGYTF TGCAGTTTCCGAGCCCAGGCAGGGGAAGGCTACACCTTC
TRBJ1-6 many TRBV28 NA CASSTQGFNSPLHF TGTGCCAGCAGTACGCAGGGGTTTAATTCACCCCTCCACTTT
TRBJ2-5 few TRBV20-1 NA CSARGSKVETQYF TGCAGTGCTAGAGGTTCTAAGGTGGAGACCCAGTACTTC
TRBJ1-5 NA TRBV20-1 NA CSARVTGPNQPQHF TGCAGTGCTAGAGTCACAGGGCCAAATCAGCCCCAGCATTTT
TRBJ2-1 NA TRBV12-3/TRBV12-4 TRBD1 CASSFPGTGAYNEQFF TGTGCCAGCAGTTTCCCCGGGACAGGAGCCTACAATGAGCAGTTCTTC
TRBJ2-7 NA TRBV4-3 TRBD1 CASSDTGTGTYEQYF TGCGCCAGCAGCGACACCGGGACAGGGACCTACGAGCAGTACTTC
TRBJ2-2 NA TRBV4-3 NA CASSQGRGELFF TGCGCCAGCAGCCAAGGTCGCGGGGAGCTGTTTTTT
TRBJ1-5 few TRBV4-3 NA CASSQDWVNQPQHF TGCGCCAGCAGCCAAGATTGGGTCAATCAGCCCCAGCATTTT
TRBJ1-1 NA TRBV12-3/TRBV12-4 NA CASSFSTNTEAFF TGTGCCAGCAGTTTTAGTACGAACACTGAAGCTTTCTTT
TRBJ2-1 NA TRBV28 NA CAAKGVTTRILDEQFF TGTGCCGCTAAGGGGGTGACGACTAGAATTTTGGATGAGCAGTTCTTC
TRBJ1-1 few TRBV4-3 NA CASSQDGWGTEAFF TGCGCCAGCAGCCAAGATGGGTGGGGGACTGAAGCTTTCTTT
TRBJ1-4 NA TRBV6-5 TRBD1 CASSYSGTANEKLFF TGTGCCAGCAGTTACTCCGGGACAGCAAATGAAAAACTGTTTTTT
TRBJ1-5 NA TRBV7-2 NA CASSLGRVGNQPQHF TGTGCCAGCAGCTTAGGACGGGTGGGCAATCAGCCCCAGCATTTT
TRBJ1-2 few TRBV7-2 TRBD1 CASSRDTGVYGYTF TGTGCCAGCAGCCGCGATACAGGGGTCTATGGCTACACCTTC
TRBJ2-7 NA TRBV21-1 NA CASSALLRGQYF TGTGCCAGCAGCGCACTCCTAAGGGGGCAGTACTTC
TRBJ2-1 NA TRBV6-1 TRBD2 CATQGTSGGAYNEQFF TGTGCCACCCAAGGGACTAGCGGGGGGGCTTACAATGAGCAGTTCTTC
TRBJ2-1 few TRBV20-1 NA CSAANGKSSYNEQFF TGCAGTGCTGCCAATGGGAAAAGCTCCTACAATGAGCAGTTCTTC
TRBJ2-3 many TRBV5-1 TRBD2 CASSPGTSGSTDTQYF TGCGCCAGCAGCCCCGGGACTAGCGGGAGCACAGATACGCAGTATTTT
TRBJ1-1 NA TRBV14 NA CASSLAGIGTWNTEAFF TGTGCCAGCAGCCTCGCAGGGATTGGGACATGGAACACTGAAGCTTTCTTT
TRBJ1-4 NA TRBV27 NA CASSFREGGKLFF TGTGCCAGCAGTTTCCGGGAGGGGGGAAAACTGTTTTTT
TRBJ1-4 NA TRBV6-2/TRBV6-3 NA CASSPDGATNEKLFF TGTGCCAGCAGTCCTGACGGAGCAACTAATGAAAAACTGTTTTTT
TRBJ2-5 NA TRBV7-9 NA CASSLVQGQETQYF TGTGCCAGCAGCTTAGTGCAGGGCCAAGAGACCCAGTACTTC
TRBJ2-7 NA TRBV9 TRBD2 CASSVSTSGDMGEQYF TGTGCCAGCAGCGTATCGACTAGCGGAGATATGGGGGAGCAGTACTTC
TRBJ2-1 NA TRBV10-3 TRBD2 CAISRGVDNEQFF TGTGCCATCAGTCGGGGGGTGGACAATGAGCAGTTCTTC
TRBJ1-6 few TRBV6-6 NA CASRIGANSPLHF TGTGCCAGCAGGATCGGGGCTAATTCACCCCTCCACTTT
TRBJ1-2 few TRBV7-9 TRBD1 CASSPRTGFYYGYTF TGTGCCAGCAGCCCAAGGACAGGGTTCTACTATGGCTACACCTTC
TRBJ2-5 NA TRBV7-8 NA CASSLVSFVETQYF TGTGCCAGCAGCTTAGTATCGTTTGTAGAGACCCAGTACTTC
TRBJ1-1 many TRBV4-3 TRBD1 CASSQALRGLNTEAFF TGCGCCAGCAGCCAAGCGCTCAGGGGGTTGAACACTGAAGCTTTCTTT
TRBJ2-5 NA TRBV12-3/TRBV12-4 NA CASSFLRGETQYF TGTGCCAGCAGTTTTTTGAGGGGAGAGACCCAGTACTTC
TRBJ2-3 few TRBV20-1 TRBD2 CSAMRGGAGDTQYF TGCAGTGCTATGCGCGGGGGGGCCGGGGATACGCAGTATTTT
TRBJ2-3 few TRBV24-1 NA CATSEPGPSTQYF TGTGCCACCAGTGAACCGGGCCCCAGCACGCAGTATTTT
TRBJ1-2 NA TRBV12-3/TRBV12-4 NA CASSSAPMGGHGYTF TGTGCCAGCAGCTCCGCTCCGATGGGGGGCCATGGCTACACCTTC
TRBJ2-1 few TRBV4-3 NA CASSQDPWRGLNEQFF TGCGCCAGCAGCCAAGATCCTTGGCGCGGATTGAATGAGCAGTTCTTC